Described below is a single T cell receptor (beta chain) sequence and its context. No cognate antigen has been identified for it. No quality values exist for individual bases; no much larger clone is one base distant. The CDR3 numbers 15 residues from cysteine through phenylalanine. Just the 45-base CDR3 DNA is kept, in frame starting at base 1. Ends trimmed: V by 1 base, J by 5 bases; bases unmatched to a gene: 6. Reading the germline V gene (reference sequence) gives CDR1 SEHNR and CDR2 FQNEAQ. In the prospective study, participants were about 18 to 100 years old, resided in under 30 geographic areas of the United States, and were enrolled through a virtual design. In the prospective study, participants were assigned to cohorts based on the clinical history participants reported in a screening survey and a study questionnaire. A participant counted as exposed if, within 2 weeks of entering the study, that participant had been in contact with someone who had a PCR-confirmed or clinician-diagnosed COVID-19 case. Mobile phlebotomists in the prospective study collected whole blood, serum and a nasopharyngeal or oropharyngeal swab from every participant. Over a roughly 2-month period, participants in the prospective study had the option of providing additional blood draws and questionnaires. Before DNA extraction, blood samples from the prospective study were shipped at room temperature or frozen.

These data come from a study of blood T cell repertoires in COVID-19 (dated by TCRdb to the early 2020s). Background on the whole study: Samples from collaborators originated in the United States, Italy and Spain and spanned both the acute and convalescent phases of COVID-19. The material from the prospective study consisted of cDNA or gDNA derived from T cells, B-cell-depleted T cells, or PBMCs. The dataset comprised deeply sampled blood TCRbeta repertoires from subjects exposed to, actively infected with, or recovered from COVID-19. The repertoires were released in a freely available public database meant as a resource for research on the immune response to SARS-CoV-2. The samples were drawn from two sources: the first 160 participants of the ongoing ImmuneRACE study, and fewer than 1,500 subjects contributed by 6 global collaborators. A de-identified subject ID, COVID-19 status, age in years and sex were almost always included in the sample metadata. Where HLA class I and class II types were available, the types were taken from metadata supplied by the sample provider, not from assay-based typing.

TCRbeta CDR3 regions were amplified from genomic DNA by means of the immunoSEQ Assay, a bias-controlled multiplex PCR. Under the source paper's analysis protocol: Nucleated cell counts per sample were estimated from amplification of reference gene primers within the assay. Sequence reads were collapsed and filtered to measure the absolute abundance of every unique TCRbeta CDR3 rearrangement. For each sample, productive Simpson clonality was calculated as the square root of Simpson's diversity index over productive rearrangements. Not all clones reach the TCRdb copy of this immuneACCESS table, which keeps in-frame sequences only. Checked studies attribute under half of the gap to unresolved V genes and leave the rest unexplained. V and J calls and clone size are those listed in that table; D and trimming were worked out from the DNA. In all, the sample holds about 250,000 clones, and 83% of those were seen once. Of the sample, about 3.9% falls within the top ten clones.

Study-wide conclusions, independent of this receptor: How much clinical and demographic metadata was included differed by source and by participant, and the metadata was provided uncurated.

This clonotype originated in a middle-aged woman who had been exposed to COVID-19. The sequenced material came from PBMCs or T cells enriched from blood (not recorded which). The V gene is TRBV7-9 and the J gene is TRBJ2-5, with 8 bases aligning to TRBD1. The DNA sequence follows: TGTGCCAGCAGCTTAGTCTGGCAGGGGGCGGAGACCCAGTACTTC. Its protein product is CASSLVWQGAETQYF.